This T cell receptor (beta chain) was profiled in a study of Tregs in tolerant kidney transplant recipients. Findings of the study overall: The small number of patients limits these findings pending further validation. Activated donor B cell expansion appeared to reveal the most relevant donor-specific TCRbeta repertoire.

Unstimulated Tregs (CD4+CD25+CD127-) and CD4+CD25- non-Tregs were sorted from PBMCs. The germline V and J ends were trimmed by 2 bases and 4 bases, with 11 bases remaining between them. Looked up from germline, CDR1 is SQVTM and CDR2 is ANQGSEA. This CDR3 is 13 amino acids long. Details on this clone: The target antigen is unknown.

Sequencing used immunoSEQ multiplex PCR; TCRdb keeps in-frame clones, though not all of them. The sample carries about 240,000 clones, 80% to 85% recorded once. The origin of this receptor is a human donor in good health. This sequence joins TRBV29-1 and TRBJ1-2; the D is unclear. Material: CD4+ T cells from blood. CDR3 DNA: TGCAGCGTTGAATCCAAGCGCGGCTATGGCTACACCTTC. Its translation: CSVESKRGYGYTF.